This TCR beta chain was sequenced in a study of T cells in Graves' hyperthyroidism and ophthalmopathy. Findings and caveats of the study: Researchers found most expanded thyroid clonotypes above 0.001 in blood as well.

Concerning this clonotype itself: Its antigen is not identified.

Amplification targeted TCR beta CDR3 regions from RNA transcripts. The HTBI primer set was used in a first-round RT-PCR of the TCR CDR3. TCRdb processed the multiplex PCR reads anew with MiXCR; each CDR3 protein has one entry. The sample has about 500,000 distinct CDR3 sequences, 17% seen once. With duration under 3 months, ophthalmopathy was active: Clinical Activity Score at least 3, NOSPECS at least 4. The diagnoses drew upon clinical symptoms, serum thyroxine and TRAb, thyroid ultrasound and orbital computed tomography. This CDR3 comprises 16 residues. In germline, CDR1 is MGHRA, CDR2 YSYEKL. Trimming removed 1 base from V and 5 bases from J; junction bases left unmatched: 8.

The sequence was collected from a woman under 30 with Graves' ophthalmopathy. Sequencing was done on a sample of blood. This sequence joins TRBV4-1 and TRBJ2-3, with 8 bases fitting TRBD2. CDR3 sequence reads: CASSQVTSGGRDTQYF. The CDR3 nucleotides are TGCGCCAGCAGCCAAGTTACCAGCGGGGGACGAGATACGCAGTATTTT.